The T cell receptor (beta chain) under discussion was sequenced for a study of immune characterization of retroperitoneal liposarcoma. CDR3 length: 16 amino acids. Trimming removed 5 bases from V and 4 bases from J; junction bases left unmatched: 10. Germline loops: CDR1 SGHNT, CDR2 YENEEA. TCRdb fed the PCR reads into MiXCR, producing one record per CDR3 protein. The sample has fewer than 13,000 distinct CDR3 sequences; 28% are singletons. V is TRBV11-3 and J is TRBJ2-3; 9 positions agree with TRBD1. This TCR derives from a male donor with retroperitoneal liposarcoma. The sample comprised tumor tissue. CDR3 nucleotide sequence: TGTGCCAGCAGCCCTGGGACAGGGCTCTCCCCAGATACGCAGTATTTT. Residues: CASSPGTGLSPDTQYF. Filled out from reference TRBV11-3 and TRBJ2-3, the complete variable domain reads EAGVVQSPRYKIIEKKQPVAFWCNPISGHNTLYWYLQNLGQGPELLIRYENEEAVDDSQLPKDRFSAERLKGVDSTLKIQPAELGDSAVYLCASSPGTGLSPDTQYFGPGTRLTVL.